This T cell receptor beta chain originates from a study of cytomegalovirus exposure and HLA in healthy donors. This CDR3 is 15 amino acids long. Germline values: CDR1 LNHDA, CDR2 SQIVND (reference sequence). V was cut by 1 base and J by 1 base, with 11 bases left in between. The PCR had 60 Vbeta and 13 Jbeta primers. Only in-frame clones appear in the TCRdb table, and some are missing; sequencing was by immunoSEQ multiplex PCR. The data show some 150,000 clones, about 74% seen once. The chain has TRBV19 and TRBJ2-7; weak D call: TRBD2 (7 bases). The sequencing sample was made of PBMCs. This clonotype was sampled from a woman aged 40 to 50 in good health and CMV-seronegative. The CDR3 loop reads CASSIGGGSSYEQYF. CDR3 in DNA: TGTGCCAGTAGTATAGGGGGGGGCAGTTCCTACGAGCAGTACTTC.